The text below deals with one TCR beta chain. This specimen belongs to a study of monozygotic twins with inflammatory bowel disease. Researchers used template switching to add UMIs featuring a 6-nucleotide sample barcode. TCRdb reworked the 5' RACE reads into one entry per CDR3 protein, no DNA. This table lists some 170,000 distinct CDR3 sequences. Germline V gene data show CDR1 as SGHTA and CDR2 as FQGNSA. The CDR3 contains 15 residues. The receptor comes from a human donor with ulcerative colitis or Crohn's disease, or a healthy co-twin of an affected twin (not recorded which). This sequence joins TRBV7-2 and TRBJ1-5; TCRdb gives TRBD1 as the D gene, but with no DNA this cannot be confirmed. The sample was blood. This CDR3 is CASSLVATPNQPQHF.